These 25 T cell receptor beta chains were all obtained from the same sample, sequenced in a study of blood T cell repertoires in COVID-19. Method: immunoSEQ multiplex PCR; TCRdb's copy keeps in-frame clones and lacks some. This sample has about 250,000 clones; around 84% occur once, and the top ten carry about 1.6%. Sequences were obtained from PBMCs or T cells enriched from blood (not recorded which). The origin of the receptors is a woman in her forties or fifties who had recovered from COVID-19.

The chain uses TRBV7-2 and TRBJ1-2; no definite D call. In germline, CDR1 is SGHTA, CDR2 FQGNSA. CDR3 length: 14 residues. The germline V and J ends were trimmed by 2 bases and 0 bases, with 7 bases remaining between them. In nucleotides, the CDR3 is TGTGCCAGCAGCTTATCCGGGACTAACTATGGCTACACCTTC. It encodes CASSLSGTNYGYTF.

This chain uses TRBV4-1 with TRBJ1-5; the match to TRBD1 covers 10 bases. Per the germline V gene, CDR1 is MGHRA and CDR2 is YSYEKL. The V segment lost 1 base and the J segment 7 bases; nucleotides outside the gene matches: 7. CDR3 size: 16 residues. As DNA, the CDR3 is TGCGCCAGCAGCCAAGTATTAGGGACAGGGGAACAGCCCCAGCATTTT. This translates into CASSQVLGTGEQPQHF.

The gene calls are TRBV9 and TRBJ2-1; D gene ambiguous. There are 13 residues in the CDR3. The germline V and J ends were trimmed by 0 bases and 4 bases, with 5 bases remaining between them. Germline CDR1 and CDR2: SGDLS and YYNGEE. The CDR3: CASSVAYYNEQFF. DNA for the CDR3: TGTGCCAGCAGCGTAGCCTATTACAATGAGCAGTTCTTC. The variable domain in full, completed from reference TRBV9 and TRBJ2-1, reads DSGVTQTPKHLITATGQRVTLRCSPRSGDLSVYWYQQSLDQGLQFLIQYYNGEERAKGNILERFSAQQFPDLHSELNLSSLELGDSALYFCASSVAYYNEQFFGPGTRLTVL.

This rearrangement joins TRBV18 to TRBJ2-2, with TRBD1 identical over 7 bases. The CDR3 extends over 14 amino acids. Looked up from germline, CDR1 is KGHSH and CDR2 is LQKENI. V dropped 3 bases and J dropped 6; count of bases not matched to a gene: 4. The CDR3 region has the DNA TGTGCCAGCTCACCGACAGGGATCCCCGGGGAGCTGTTTTTT. This sequence encodes CASSPTGIPGELFF.

Only one count was recorded for this clone. The V and J genes are TRBV19 and TRBJ1-3, with D unclear. V lost 7 bases to trimming and J lost 0 bases, with 16 bases between them. Germline V gene data show CDR1 as LNHDA and CDR2 as SQIVND (reference sequence). CDR3 length equals 16 residues. The CDR3 sequence: CASIQRGRSSGNTIYF. CDR3 nucleotide sequence: TGTGCCAGTATCCAACGCGGCAGAAGCTCTGGAAACACCATATATTTT.

The chain joins TRBV7-9 to TRBJ1-2; D might be TRBD1 (5 bases). CDR3 size: 15 residues. From germline, CDR1 is SEHNR and CDR2 FQNEAQ (reference sequence). The V and J ends lost 1 base and 3 bases respectively, with 12 bases between them. The CDR3 sequence: CASSLDSGGYYGYTF. CDR3 coding DNA: TGTGCCAGCAGCTTAGATTCCGGGGGGTACTATGGCTACACCTTC.

The chain carries TRBV2 and TRBJ1-5, with a weak D call TRBD1 (5 bases). V was trimmed by 3 bases and J by 1 base, leaving 7 bases between them. CDR3 length: 14 residues. The germline CDR1 and CDR2 sequences are SNHLY and FYNNEI. The CDR3, as DNA: TGTGCCAGCAGTGATCAGGGAAGCAATCAGCCCCAGCATTTT. It yields the protein CASSDQGSNQPQHF.

The chain carries TRBV28 and TRBJ1-4; 10 nucleotides line up with TRBD1. This CDR3 is built from 18 residues. Per the germline V gene, CDR1 is MDHEN and CDR2 is SYDVKM. J lost 3 bases, V lost 2 bases, and 9 bases had no gene match. The CDR3 DNA reads TGTGCCAGCAGTTTAAGGGTGACAGGGGGCAGGTCTAATGAAAAACTGTTTTTT. This sequence encodes CASSLRVTGGRSNEKLFF.

The chain carries TRBV9 and TRBJ1-3; tentative D call: TRBD1 (5 bases). V gave up 3 bases and J gave up 6 bases, with 16 bases separating them. This CDR3 has 15 residues. The germline CDR1 and CDR2 sequences are SGDLS and YYNGEE. For the CDR3, the DNA is TGTGCCAGCAGCGCCGCTACCCAGGGATCAAACACCATATATTTT. As protein: CASSAATQGSNTIYF.

The rearrangement uses TRBV2 and TRBJ1-4; 7 positions agree with TRBD1. V shed 8 bases and J 7 bases; nucleotides not matched to a gene: 7. This CDR3 region has 13 residues. Germline V gene sequence: CDR1 SNHLY, CDR2 FYNNEI. CDR3 DNA: TGTGCCAGCCGTCGGGACAGTATTGAAAAACTGTTTTTT. This gives the protein CASRRDSIEKLFF.

This clone was seen a single time. V usage is TRBV7-2 and J usage is TRBJ2-2; D perhaps matches TRBD1 (6 bases). The CDR3 loop spans 13 amino acids. Looked up from germline, CDR1 is SGHTA and CDR2 is FQGNSA. The V end was cut by 3 bases, the J end by 6 bases, with 8 bases between. This CDR3 reads CASSFDRPGELFF. DNA for the CDR3: TGTGCCAGCAGCTTTGACAGGCCCGGGGAGCTGTTTTTT.

CDR3 residues: CASSTRRLSSYEQYF. For the CDR3, the DNA is TGTGCCAGCAGCACAAGGCGGTTAAGCTCCTACGAGCAGTACTTC. V is TRBV28 and J is TRBJ2-7, with D unresolved. Germline-derived CDR1 and CDR2 are MDHEN and SYDVKM. V was trimmed by 6 bases and J by 0 bases, leaving 15 bases between them. The CDR3 covers 15 residues.

V usage is TRBV28 and J usage is TRBJ1-5, with D hard to call. Germline CDR1 is MDHEN and CDR2 is SYDVKM. The CDR3 runs to 14 residues. V lost 6 bases to trimming and J lost 6 bases, with 15 bases between them. In nucleotides, the CDR3 is TGTGCCAGCAGGCAACTCCGTGCGGGTCAGCCCCAGCATTTT. Translated: CASRQLRAGQPQHF.

This clone was seen only once. V gene TRBV9 combines with J gene TRBJ2-7, with 7 bases matching TRBD1. V shed 0 bases, J shed 1 base, and the junction held 4 bases outside the gene matches. From germline, CDR1 is SGDLS and CDR2 YYNGEE. The CDR3 has 15 residues. As DNA, the CDR3 is TGTGCCAGCAGCGTAGGCTGGGGACAGTCCTACGAGCAGTACTTC. Amino acids: CASSVGWGQSYEQYF. The whole variable domain, remainder taken from reference TRBV9 and TRBJ2-7, is DSGVTQTPKHLITATGQRVTLRCSPRSGDLSVYWYQQSLDQGLQFLIQYYNGEERAKGNILERFSAQQFPDLHSELNLSSLELGDSALYFCASSVGWGQSYEQYFGPGTRLTVT.

The rearrangement joins TRBV6-2 or TRBV6-3 to TRBJ2-2; 9 nucleotides align to TRBD2. The CDR3 has 14 amino acids. The trim removed 4 bases at V and 5 bases at J, leaving 2 bases unmatched. The germline V gene has CDR1 MNHEY and CDR2 SVGEGT. Written as DNA, the CDR3 is TGTGCCAGCAGTTCGGGACTAGCAACCGGGGAGCTGTTTTTT. This translates into CASSSGLATGELFF.

There are a few counts of this clone. The genes are TRBV29-1 and TRBJ1-3, with TRBD1 as a possible D gene (5 bases). V was shortened by 6 bases and J by 5 bases, with 11 bases between the two germline ends. The germline gives CDR1 SQVTM, CDR2 ANQGSEA. The CDR3 has 12 residues. The CDR3, as DNA: TGCAGCGTCGAGACAGACAGAAACACCATATATTTT. It encodes CSVETDRNTIYF.

The chain couples TRBV18 to TRBJ2-1, with D tentatively TRBD1 (6 bases). The CDR3 is 13 amino acids. V was cut by 6 bases and J by 6 bases, with 12 bases left in between. CDR1 and CDR2 from the germline V gene are KGHSH and LQKENI. This chain's CDR3 is CASSPEQGNEQFF. The CDR3 DNA follows: TGTGCCAGCTCCCCTGAACAGGGCAATGAGCAGTTCTTC. Filled out from reference TRBV18 and TRBJ2-1, the complete variable domain reads NAGVMQNPRHLVRRRGQEARLRCSPMKGHSHVYWYRQLPEEGLKFMVYLQKENIIDESGMPKERFSAEFPKEGPSILRIQQVVRGDSAAYFCASSPEQGNEQFFGPGTRLTVL.

The rearrangement joins TRBV6-5 to TRBJ1-6; the D gene is possibly TRBD1 (5 bases). This CDR3 is built from 16 residues. Germline assignment: CDR1 MNHEY and CDR2 SVGAGI. Trimming took off 4 bases at V and 6 bases at J, with 16 bases between the two ends. The CDR3 DNA sequence: TGTGCCAGCAGTTCCTCACCCGGGGGAGCTAATTCACCCCTCCACTTT. Protein: CASSSSPGGANSPLHF.

This clone was detected only a few times. V usage is TRBV19 and J usage is TRBJ1-5; D not resolved. The CDR3 covers 12 residues. CDR1 is LNHDA and CDR2 is SQIVND in the germline V gene (reference sequence). V lost 0 bases and J lost 7, with 4 bases in between. The CDR3 sequence is CASSIDLQPQHF. The CDR3 DNA is TGTGCCAGTAGTATAGATCTGCAGCCCCAGCATTTT. The complete variable domain, with remaining parts taken from reference TRBV19 and TRBJ1-5, reads DGGITQSPKYLFRKEGQNVTLSCEQNLNHDAMYWYRQDPGQGLRLIYYSQIVNDFQKGDIAEGYSVSREKKESFPLTVTSAQKNPTAFYLCASSIDLQPQHFGDGTRLSIL.

This clone occurred once. V gene TRBV3-1 (or the pseudogene TRBV3-2) combines with J gene TRBJ2-7; 7 nucleotides align to TRBD2. V dropped 6 bases and J dropped 3; count of bases not matched to a gene: 8. The CDR3 totals 14 residues. Germline values: CDR1 LGHDT, CDR2 YNNKEL (reference sequence). CDR3 loop: CASSSAGILYEQYF. The CDR3 DNA reads as TGTGCCAGCAGTTCAGCGGGAATCCTCTACGAGCAGTACTTC.

V and J are TRBV11-2 and TRBJ2-4; 8 nucleotides line up with TRBD2. This CDR3 is built from 14 residues. V shed 5 bases, J shed 8 bases, and the junction held 8 bases outside the gene matches. The V gene's germline CDR1 is SGHAT and CDR2 FQNNGV. CDR3 sequence (DNA): TGTGCCAGCAGCCTCAACGCGGGGGGAGACATTCAGTACTTC. Translating gives CASSLNAGGDIQYF.

CDR3 DNA: TGTGCCAGCTCACCATTCTTGAGCGGGAGCTCCTACGAGCAGTACTTC. Its translation: CASSPFLSGSSYEQYF. This rearrangement joins TRBV18 to TRBJ2-7, with 8 bases fitting TRBD2. This CDR3 is 16 amino acids long. Losses at the gene ends were 2 bases for V and 0 bases for J; bases not matched to a gene: 6. Germline lookup yields CDR1 KGHSH and CDR2 LQKENI.

On this clone itself: Other DNA sequences of this sample code for an identical CDR3. The chain employs TRBV27 and TRBJ1-2; 8 bases fit TRBD1. The CDR3 length is 13 residues. The germline CDR1 and CDR2 sequences are MNHEY and SMNVEV (reference sequence). V shed 6 bases, J shed 4 bases, and the junction held 4 bases outside the gene matches. The CDR3 sequence is CASSFRGLYGYTF. CDR3 DNA sequence: TGTGCCAGCAGCTTCAGGGGGCTCTATGGCTACACCTTC.

This sequence joins TRBV5-4 and TRBJ1-1, with 8 bases that match TRBD1. Looked up from germline, CDR1 is SGHNT and CDR2 is YYREEE (reference sequence). V lost 4 bases and J lost 4; bases outside the gene matches: 9. There are 15 residues in the CDR3. CDR3 region: CASSPAGQGRTEAFF. For the CDR3, the DNA is TGTGCCAGCAGCCCGGCCGGACAGGGTCGCACTGAAGCTTTCTTT.

The rearrangement links TRBV6-1 to TRBJ2-7, with TRBD1 matching 7 bases. Per germline, CDR1 MNHNS and CDR2 SASEGT. The CDR3 is made up of 16 amino acids. V shed 3 bases and J 6 bases; nucleotides not matched to a gene: 14. The CDR3 nucleotides read TGTGCCAGCAGTGACCAATTCGGGACAGACCTTGTCGAGCAGTACTTC. It codes for CASSDQFGTDLVEQYF.